These T cell receptor beta chains were read from a single sample in a study of blood T cells in healthy people across ages. Using its own MiXCR run on the 5' RACE reads, TCRdb lists one record per CDR3 protein. Among hundreds of thousands of distinct CDR3 sequences listed, approximately 50% were seen once. Input material: blood. All receptors come from a man aged 55 to 70 in good health. Both conserved end residues are part of each CDR3. The D gene is left open where the match is weak. Expanded clones are given a class, and other clones once, few, many or no size at all.

V gene	J gene	D gene	clone size	CDR3 protein	CDR3 DNA
TRBV7-2	TRBJ1-2	TRBD1	NA	CASSLGWQGAWSYGYTF	TGTGCCAGCAGCTTAGGGTGGCAGGGGGCGTGGAGCTATGGCTACACCTTC
TRBV4-2	TRBJ2-7	TRBD2	NA	CASPRGDGSSYEQYF	TGTGCCAGCCCCCGGGGGGATGGCAGCTCCTACGAGCAGTACTTC
TRBV24-1	TRBJ2-3	TRBD1	NA	CATSDLDRGRSDTQYF	TGTGCCACCAGTGATTTGGACAGGGGGAGGTCAGATACGCAGTATTTT
TRBV5-1	TRBJ2-2	NA	few	CASSLRHTVPASGELFF	TGCGCCAGCAGCTTGAGACACACCGTTCCGGCATCCGGGGAGCTGTTTTTT
TRBV12-3/TRBV12-4	TRBJ2-3	NA	NA	CASRLQGDTDTQYF	TGTGCCAGCCGCTTACAGGGAGACACAGATACGCAGTATTTT
TRBV9	TRBJ2-1	TRBD2	NA	CASSPRGAQSLEQFF	TGTGCCAGCAGCCCGCGGGGGGCCCAAAGCCTAGAGCAGTTCTTC
TRBV2	TRBJ2-1	TRBD1	NA	CAGIRDRAYNEQFF	TGTGCCGGCATCCGGGACAGAGCCTACAATGAGCAGTTCTTC
TRBV20-1	TRBJ2-1	NA	few	CSASTLEGPGGQFF	TGCAGTGCTAGTACATTGGAGGGGCCCGGGGGGCAGTTCTTC
TRBV7-9	TRBJ2-3	NA	NA	CASSAIRSDTQYF	TGTGCCAGCAGCGCGATAAGGTCAGATACGCAGTATTTT
TRBV14	TRBJ2-1	NA	NA	CASSLLRRRNEQFF	TGTGCCAGCAGCCTCCTGAGGCGCCGGAATGAGCAGTTCTTC
TRBV4-2	TRBJ1-2	NA	NA	CAGSQGGALSGRVYGYTF	TGTGCCGGCAGCCAAGGTGGGGCACTTTCCGGGCGGGTCTATGGCTACACCTTC
TRBV9	TRBJ2-2	NA	NA	CASSPGQRNTGELFF	TGTGCCAGCAGCCCGGGGCAGCGGAACACCGGGGAGCTGTTTTTT
TRBV6-6	TRBJ1-6	NA	few	CASSYRVGDSNSPLHF	TGTGCCAGCAGTTACCGTGTCGGTGACAGTAATTCACCCCTCCACTTT
TRBV6-4	TRBJ2-1	TRBD2	NA	CASISGGDDEQFF	TGTGCCAGCATCTCGGGGGGGGACGATGAGCAGTTCTTC
TRBV29-1	TRBJ2-3	NA	NA	CSVEQGRDTQYF	TGCAGCGTTGAACAGGGCAGGGATACGCAGTATTTT
TRBV7-9	TRBJ2-5	TRBD2	NA	CASSLVIGTSGETQYF	TGTGCCAGCAGCTTAGTCATAGGGACTAGCGGAGAGACCCAGTACTTC
TRBV9	TRBJ2-5	NA	NA	CASCAGLGETQYF	TGTGCCAGCTGCGCCGGATTGGGGGAGACCCAGTACTTC
TRBV27	TRBJ2-5	TRBD1	NA	CASSHAQQGAGETQYF	TGTGCCAGCAGTCACGCCCAACAGGGGGCAGGAGAGACCCAGTACTTC
TRBV5-4	TRBJ1-4	NA	NA	CASSLDGHPATNEKLFF	TGTGCCAGCAGCTTGGATGGACACCCTGCAACTAATGAAAAACTGTTTTTT
TRBV7-2	TRBJ1-4	NA	few	CASSLNRAEKLFF	TGTGCCAGCAGCTTAAACAGGGCTGAAAAACTGTTTTTT
TRBV20-1	TRBJ2-1	NA	NA	CSASRDSTYNEQFF	TGCAGTGCTTCCCGGGACTCCACCTACAATGAGCAGTTCTTC
TRBV7-2	TRBJ2-3	NA	NA	CASSLRPYTDTQYF	TGTGCCAGCAGCTTAAGGCCCTACACAGATACGCAGTATTTT
TRBV6-5	TRBJ1-6	NA	few	CASSEGGGVSPLHF	TGTGCCAGCAGTGAAGGAGGGGGGGTTTCACCCCTCCACTTT
TRBV7-2	TRBJ2-7	TRBD2	NA	CASSVTSGGTEQYF	TGTGCCAGCAGCGTGACTAGCGGGGGAACCGAGCAGTACTTC
TRBV4-2	TRBJ2-5	TRBD2	NA	CASSQTSAGGPFREQYF	TGTGCCAGCAGCCAGACGTCTGCGGGGGGCCCCTTTCGTGAGCAGTACTTC
TRBV19	TRBJ2-5	NA	NA	CASSILRGETQYF	TGTGCCAGTAGTATACTCAGGGGAGAGACCCAGTACTTC
TRBV20-1	TRBJ2-5	NA	NA	CSARGGLLQETQYF	TGCAGTGCTAGAGGGGGCCTCCTCCAAGAGACCCAGTACTTC
TRBV10-3	TRBJ1-2	NA	NA	CAISEEYGRAPNYGYTF	TGTGCCATCAGTGAAGAATATGGGCGAGCTCCGAACTATGGCTACACCTTC
TRBV28	TRBJ2-3	TRBD2	NA	CASRSRTSGGVSTDTQYF	TGTGCCAGCAGATCGCGGACTAGCGGGGGGGTTAGCACAGATACGCAGTATTTT
TRBV27	TRBJ2-1	NA	once	CASRPHSGGIGNEQFF	TGTGCCAGCAGACCGCATTCAGGGGGGATCGGCAATGAGCAGTTCTTC
TRBV3-1	TRBJ2-1	NA	once	CASSPSAGVAVEQFF	TGTGCCAGCAGCCCTTCCGCAGGGGTTGCAGTTGAGCAGTTCTTC
TRBV6-2/TRBV6-3	TRBJ2-3	NA	NA	CASSRLDAGTDTQYF	TGTGCCAGCAGCCGGCTGGACGCGGGCACAGATACGCAGTATTTT
TRBV7-9	TRBJ2-5	NA	NA	CASSVGSRPGGYIRQEAQYF	TGCGCCAGCAGCGTAGGGTCGCGGCCAGGGGGGTATATCCGGCAAGAGGCCCAGTACTTC
TRBV2	TRBJ2-1	TRBD2	NA	CASSEGRGGHNEQFF	TGTGCCAGCAGTGAAGGACGGGGGGGGCACAATGAGCAGTTCTTC
TRBV7-9	TRBJ2-6	NA	once	CASSDRIAPNVLTF	TGTGCCAGCAGCGACCGGATAGCGCCGAACGTCCTGACTTTC
TRBV7-8	TRBJ2-5	TRBD2	few	CASSFAASGGKYF	TGTGCCAGCAGCTTTGCCGCTAGCGGGGGAAAGTACTTC
TRBV6-2/TRBV6-3	TRBJ2-5	TRBD2	NA	CASRPSSGGSLQYF	TGTGCCAGCAGGCCATCTAGCGGGGGGTCTCTCCAGTACTTC
TRBV27	TRBJ1-4	NA	NA	CASSQRQEIEKLFF	TGTGCCAGCAGTCAACGACAAGAAATTGAAAAACTGTTTTTT
TRBV6-2/TRBV6-3	TRBJ2-3	NA	NA	CASSYSTPTEGRYF	TGTGCCAGCAGTTACTCGACCCCGACAGAGGGACGGTATTTT
TRBV14	TRBJ2-1	TRBD2	NA	CASSQVAGETYNEQFF	TGTGCCAGCAGCCAAGTTGCGGGGGAGACCTACAATGAGCAGTTCTTC
TRBV10-3	TRBJ2-6	NA	NA	CAISESGPSSGANVLTF	TGTGCCATCAGTGAGTCCGGACCAAGCTCTGGGGCCAACGTCCTGACTTTC
TRBV7-9	TRBJ2-5	TRBD1	NA	CASSPRDSQQETQYF	TGTGCCAGCAGCCCTCGGGACAGTCAACAAGAGACCCAGTACTTC
TRBV6-1	TRBJ2-2	NA	NA	CASSETHTGELFF	TGTGCCAGCAGTGAAACCCACACCGGGGAGCTGTTTTTT
TRBV6-6	TRBJ1-6	NA	few	CASSERTAWYGPLHF	TGTGCCAGCAGTGAGCGGACAGCCTGGTATGGACCTCTCCACTTT
TRBV12-3/TRBV12-4	TRBJ1-6	NA	NA	CASSPETGRRSPLHF	TGTGCCAGCAGCCCCGAAACAGGGAGGAGGTCACCCCTCCACTTT
TRBV3-1	TRBJ1-1	NA	few	CASSNTGNTEAFF	TGTGCCAGCAGCAATACGGGGAACACTGAAGCTTTCTTT
TRBV20-1	TRBJ2-5	TRBD2	few	CSARPTSGQETQYF	TGCAGTGCTAGACCCACTAGCGGCCAAGAGACCCAGTACTTC
TRBV9	TRBJ2-5	TRBD2	NA	CASSVVGTSGVETQYF	TGTGCCAGCAGCGTAGTGGGGACTAGCGGGGTTGAGACCCAGTACTTC
TRBV29-1	TRBJ2-5	NA	NA	CSVVPVQGVGETQYF	TGCAGCGTTGTGCCTGTGCAGGGCGTTGGCGAGACCCAGTACTTC
TRBV12-3/TRBV12-4	TRBJ1-2	NA	NA	CASSFEGRYGYTF	TGTGCCAGCAGTTTCGAGGGGCGTTATGGCTACACCTTC
TRBV7-8	TRBJ2-7	NA	NA	CASSFWESSYEQYF	TGTGCCAGCAGCTTCTGGGAGAGCTCCTACGAGCAGTACTTC
TRBV3-1	TRBJ1-1	NA	NA	CASSQDPTGNEAFF	TGTGCCAGCAGCCAAGATCCCACAGGGAATGAAGCTTTCTTT
TRBV5-1	TRBJ2-7	TRBD2	few	CASSLSTSGGAYEQYF	TGCGCCAGCAGCTTGTCGACTAGCGGGGGGGCCTACGAGCAGTACTTC
TRBV28	TRBJ2-1	NA	NA	CASPSEGGEQFF	TGTGCCAGCCCTAGCGAGGGCGGTGAGCAGTTCTTC